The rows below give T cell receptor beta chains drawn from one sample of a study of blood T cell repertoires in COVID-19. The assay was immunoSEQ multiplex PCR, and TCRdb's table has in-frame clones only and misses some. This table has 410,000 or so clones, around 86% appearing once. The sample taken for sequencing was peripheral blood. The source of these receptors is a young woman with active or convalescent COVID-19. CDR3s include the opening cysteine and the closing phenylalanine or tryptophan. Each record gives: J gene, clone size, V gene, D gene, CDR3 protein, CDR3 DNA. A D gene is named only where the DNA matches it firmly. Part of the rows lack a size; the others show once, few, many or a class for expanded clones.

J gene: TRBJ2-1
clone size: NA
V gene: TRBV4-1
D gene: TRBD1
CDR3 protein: CASSQRFAGQGTNNEQFF
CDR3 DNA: TGCGCCAGCAGCCAGAGGTTTGCCGGACAGGGGACTAACAATGAGCAGTTCTTC

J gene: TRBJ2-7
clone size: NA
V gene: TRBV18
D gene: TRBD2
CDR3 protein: CASSPSASGSYEQYF
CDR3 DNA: TGTGCCAGCTCACCATCGGCTAGCGGGAGTTACGAGCAGTACTTC

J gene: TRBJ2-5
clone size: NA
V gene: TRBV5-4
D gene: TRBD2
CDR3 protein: CASSLATSGGAGETQYF
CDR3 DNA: TGTGCCAGCAGCTTGGCCACTAGCGGGGGGGCCGGGGAGACCCAGTACTTC

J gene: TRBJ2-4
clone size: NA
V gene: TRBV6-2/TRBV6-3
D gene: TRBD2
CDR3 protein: CASSLETSGVFVIQYF
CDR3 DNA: TGTGCCAGCAGTCTAGAAACTAGCGGGGTCTTCGTCATTCAGTACTTC

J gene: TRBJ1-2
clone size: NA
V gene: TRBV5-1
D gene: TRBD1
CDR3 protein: CASSLFTGGSYGYTF
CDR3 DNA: TGCGCCAGCAGCTTGTTCACAGGGGGCTCCTATGGCTACACCTTC

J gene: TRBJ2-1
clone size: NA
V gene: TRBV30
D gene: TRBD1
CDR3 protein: CAWMGTGVWNEQFF
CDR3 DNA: TGTGCCTGGATGGGGACAGGGGTTTGGAATGAGCAGTTCTTC

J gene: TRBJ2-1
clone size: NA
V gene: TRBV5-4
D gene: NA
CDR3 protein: CASSAGVAADNEQFF
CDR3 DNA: TGTGCCAGCAGCGCCGGGGTAGCCGCCGACAATGAGCAGTTCTTC

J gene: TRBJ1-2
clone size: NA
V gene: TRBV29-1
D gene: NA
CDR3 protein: CSVIGAYGYGYTF
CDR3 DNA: TGCAGCGTTATAGGGGCGTACGGCTATGGCTACACCTTC

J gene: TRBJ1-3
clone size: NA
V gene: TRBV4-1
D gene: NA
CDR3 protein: CASSHGQSSGNTIYF
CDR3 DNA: TGCGCCAGCAGCCATGGACAGAGCTCTGGAAACACCATATATTTT

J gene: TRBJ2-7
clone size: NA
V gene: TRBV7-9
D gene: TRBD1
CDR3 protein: CASSFRPGQGRDEQYF
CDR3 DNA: TGTGCCAGCAGCTTCCGTCCGGGACAGGGGCGCGACGAGCAGTACTTC

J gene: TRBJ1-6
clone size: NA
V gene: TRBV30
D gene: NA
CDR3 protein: CAWSFEKSPLHF
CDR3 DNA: TGTGCCTGGAGCTTTGAGAAATCACCCCTCCACTTT

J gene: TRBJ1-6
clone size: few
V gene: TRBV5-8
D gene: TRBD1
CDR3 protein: CASSPGQGDFSPLHF
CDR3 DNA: TGTGCCAGCAGCCCGGGACAGGGGGACTTTTCACCCCTCCACTTT

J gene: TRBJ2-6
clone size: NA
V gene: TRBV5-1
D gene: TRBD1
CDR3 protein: CASSSLTGAGANVLTF
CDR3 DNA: TGCGCCAGCAGCTCCCTGACAGGGGCTGGGGCCAACGTCCTGACTTTC

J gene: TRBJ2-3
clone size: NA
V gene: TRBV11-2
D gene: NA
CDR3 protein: CASSLASGGNTDTQYF
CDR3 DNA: TGTGCCAGCAGCTTAGCTTCAGGGGGGAACACAGATACGCAGTATTTT

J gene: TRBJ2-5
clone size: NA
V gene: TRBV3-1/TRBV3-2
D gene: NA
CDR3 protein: CASSQEVPTVGATQYF
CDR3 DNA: TGTGCCAGCAGCCAAGAGGTGCCAACGGTCGGTGCGACCCAGTACTTC

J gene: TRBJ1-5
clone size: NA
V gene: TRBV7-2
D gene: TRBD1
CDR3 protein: CASSLGGQGAKQPQHF
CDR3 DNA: TGTGCCAGCAGCTTAGGGGGACAGGGGGCGAAGCAGCCCCAGCATTTT

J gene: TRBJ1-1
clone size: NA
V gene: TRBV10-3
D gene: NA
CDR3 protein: CAISGGVRNTEAFF
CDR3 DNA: TGTGCCATCAGTGGGGGAGTTCGGAACACTGAAGCTTTCTTT

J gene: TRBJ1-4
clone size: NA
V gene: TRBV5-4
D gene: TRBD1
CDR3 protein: CASSGVQGGNEKLFF
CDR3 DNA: TGTGCCAGCAGCGGCGTACAGGGGGGCAATGAAAAACTGTTTTTT

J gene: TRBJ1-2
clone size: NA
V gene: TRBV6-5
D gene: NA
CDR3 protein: CASSSTGNYGYTF
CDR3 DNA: TGTGCCAGCAGTTCTACAGGAAACTATGGCTACACCTTC

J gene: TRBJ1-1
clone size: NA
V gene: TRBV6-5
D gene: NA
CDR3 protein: CASSYTETEAFF
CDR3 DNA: TGTGCCAGCAGTTATACAGAAACTGAAGCTTTCTTT

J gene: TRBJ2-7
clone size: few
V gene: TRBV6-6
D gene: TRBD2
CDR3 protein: CASCVAGETYEQYF
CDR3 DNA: TGTGCCAGCTGCGTCGCGGGAGAGACCTACGAGCAGTACTTC

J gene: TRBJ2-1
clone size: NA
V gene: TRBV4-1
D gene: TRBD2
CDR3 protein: CASSQVTSGIGEQFF
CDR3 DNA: TGCGCCAGCAGCCAAGTGACTAGCGGGATTGGTGAGCAGTTCTTC

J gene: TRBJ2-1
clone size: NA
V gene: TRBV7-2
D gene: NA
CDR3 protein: CASSLERSSYNEQFF
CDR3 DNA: TGTGCCAGCAGCTTAGAGCGGAGCTCCTACAATGAGCAGTTCTTC

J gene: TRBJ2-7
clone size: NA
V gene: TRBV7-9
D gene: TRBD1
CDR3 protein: CASSRGQSSYEQYF
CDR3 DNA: TGTGCCAGCAGCCGGGGACAGAGCTCCTACGAGCAGTACTTC

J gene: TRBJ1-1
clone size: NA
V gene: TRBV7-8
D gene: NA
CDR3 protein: CASSLDREAEAFF
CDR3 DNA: TGTGCCAGCAGCTTAGACAGGGAAGCTGAAGCTTTCTTT

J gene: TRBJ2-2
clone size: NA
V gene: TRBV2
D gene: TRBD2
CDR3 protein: CASKNAGGFTGELFF
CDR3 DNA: TGTGCCAGCAAGAATGCGGGAGGCTTCACCGGGGAGCTGTTTTTT

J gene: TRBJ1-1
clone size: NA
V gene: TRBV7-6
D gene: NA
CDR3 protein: CASSFYGPTSTNTEAFF
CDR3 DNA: TGTGCCAGCAGCTTTTACGGTCCGACATCAACCAACACTGAAGCTTTCTTT

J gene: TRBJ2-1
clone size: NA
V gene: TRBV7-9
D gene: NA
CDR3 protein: CASSRTNSHEFSYNEQFF
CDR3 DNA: TGTGCCAGCAGCCGAACTAACTCACATGAGTTCTCCTACAATGAGCAGTTCTTC

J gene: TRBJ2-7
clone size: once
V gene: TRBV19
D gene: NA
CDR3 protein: CASSRIASEAYEQYF
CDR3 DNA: TGTGCCAGTAGCCGTATAGCGTCAGAAGCCTACGAGCAGTACTTC

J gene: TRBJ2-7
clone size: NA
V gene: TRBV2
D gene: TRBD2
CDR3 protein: CASSGVLAGVIEQYF
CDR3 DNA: TGTGCCAGCAGCGGCGTATTGGCGGGGGTGATTGAGCAGTACTTC

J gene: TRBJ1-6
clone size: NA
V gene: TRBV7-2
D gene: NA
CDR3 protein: CASSLDSLNSPLHF
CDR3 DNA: TGTGCCAGCAGCTTAGACAGCCTTAATTCACCCCTCCACTTT

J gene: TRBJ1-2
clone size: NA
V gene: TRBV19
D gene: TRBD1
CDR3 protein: CASSTHMDRGGGYTF
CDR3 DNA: TGTGCCAGTAGCACCCATATGGACAGGGGAGGTGGCTACACCTTC

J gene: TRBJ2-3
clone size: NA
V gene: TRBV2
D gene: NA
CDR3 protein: CASSPFGATDTQYF
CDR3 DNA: TGTGCCAGCAGCCCTTTTGGGGCCACAGATACGCAGTATTTT

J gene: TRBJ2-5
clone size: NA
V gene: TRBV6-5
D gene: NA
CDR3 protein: CASSSGETQYF
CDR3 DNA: TGTGCCAGCAGTTCGGGAGAGACCCAGTACTTC

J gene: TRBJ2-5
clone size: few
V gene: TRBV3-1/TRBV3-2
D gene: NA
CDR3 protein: CASSQSFGSGETQYF
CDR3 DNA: TGTGCCAGCAGCCAAAGTTTTGGGAGTGGAGAGACCCAGTACTTC

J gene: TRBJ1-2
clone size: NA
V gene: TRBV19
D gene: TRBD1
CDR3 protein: CASSPGTGNYGYTF
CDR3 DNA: TGTGCCAGTAGTCCCGGGACAGGGAACTATGGCTACACCTTC

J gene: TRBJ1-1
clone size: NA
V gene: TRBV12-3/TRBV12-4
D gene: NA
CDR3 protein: CASSFNQGTEAFF
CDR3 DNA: TGTGCCAGCAGTTTCAACCAGGGCACTGAAGCTTTCTTT

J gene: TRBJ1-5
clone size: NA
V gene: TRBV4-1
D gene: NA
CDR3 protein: CASSQKLDPASNQPQHF
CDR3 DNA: TGCGCCAGCAGCCAGAAACTAGACCCCGCAAGCAATCAGCCCCAGCATTTT

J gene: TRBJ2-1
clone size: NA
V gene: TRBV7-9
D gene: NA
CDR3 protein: CASSLAGSTEQFF
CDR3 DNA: TGTGCCAGCAGCTTAGCCGGTAGTACTGAGCAGTTCTTC

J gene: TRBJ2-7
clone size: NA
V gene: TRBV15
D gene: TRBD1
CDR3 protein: CATSMDRGNYEQYF
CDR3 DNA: TGTGCCACCAGCATGGACAGGGGAAACTACGAGCAGTACTTC

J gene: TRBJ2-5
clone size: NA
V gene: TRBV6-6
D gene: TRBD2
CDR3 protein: CASSPSLLRGSLQETQYF
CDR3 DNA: TGTGCCAGCAGTCCCTCTCTTTTGCGCGGGAGCTTACAAGAGACCCAGTACTTC

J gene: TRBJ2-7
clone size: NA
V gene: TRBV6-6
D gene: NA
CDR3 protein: CASSDAQGLSYEQYF
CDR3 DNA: TGTGCCAGCAGCGACGCACAGGGTTTAAGCTACGAGCAGTACTTC

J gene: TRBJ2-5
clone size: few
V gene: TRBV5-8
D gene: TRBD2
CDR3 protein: CASGGSGTTKETQYF
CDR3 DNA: TGTGCCAGCGGAGGATCCGGGACTACAAAAGAGACCCAGTACTTC

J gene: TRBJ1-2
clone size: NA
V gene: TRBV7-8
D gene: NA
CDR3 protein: CASSKRLDGYTF
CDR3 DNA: TGTGCCAGCAGCAAGCGACTAGATGGCTACACCTTC

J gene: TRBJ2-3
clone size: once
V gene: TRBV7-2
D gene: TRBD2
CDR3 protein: CASSRGGRTDTQYF
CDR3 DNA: TGTGCCAGCAGCCGGGGGGGCCGGACAGATACGCAGTATTTT

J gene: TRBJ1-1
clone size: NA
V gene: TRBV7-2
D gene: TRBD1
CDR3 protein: CASSSTGGTTEAFF
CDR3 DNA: TGTGCCAGCAGCTCGACAGGGGGGACCACTGAAGCTTTCTTT

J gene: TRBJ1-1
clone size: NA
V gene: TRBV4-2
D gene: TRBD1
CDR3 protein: CASSQGDREAEAFF
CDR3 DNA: TGTGCCAGCAGCCAAGGGGACAGGGAGGCTGAAGCTTTCTTT

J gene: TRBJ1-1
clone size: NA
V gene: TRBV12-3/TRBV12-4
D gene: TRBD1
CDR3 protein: CASSSRGQSEAFF
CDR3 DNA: TGTGCCAGCAGTTCCAGGGGGCAGTCTGAAGCTTTCTTT

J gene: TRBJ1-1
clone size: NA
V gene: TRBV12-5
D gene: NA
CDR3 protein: CASGLGANTEAFF
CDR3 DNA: TGTGCTAGTGGTTTAGGGGCGAACACTGAAGCTTTCTTT

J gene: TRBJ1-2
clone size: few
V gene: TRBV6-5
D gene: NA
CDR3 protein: CASSYETGGYTF
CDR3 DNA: TGTGCCAGCAGTTACGAGACTGGAGGCTACACCTTC

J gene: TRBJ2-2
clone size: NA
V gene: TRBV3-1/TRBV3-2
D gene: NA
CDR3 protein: CASSQATGELFF
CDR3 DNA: TGTGCCAGCAGCCAAGCGACCGGGGAGCTGTTTTTT

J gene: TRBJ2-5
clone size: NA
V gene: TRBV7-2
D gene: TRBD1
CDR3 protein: CASSLGQEKGTQYF
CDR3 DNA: TGTGCCAGCAGCCTGGGACAGGAAAAAGGGACCCAGTACTTC

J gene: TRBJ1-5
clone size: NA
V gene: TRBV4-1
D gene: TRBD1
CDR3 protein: CASSQNTGGNQPQHF
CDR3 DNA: TGCGCCAGCAGCCAAAACACAGGGGGCAATCAGCCCCAGCATTTT

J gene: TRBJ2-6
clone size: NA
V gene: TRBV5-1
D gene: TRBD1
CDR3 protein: CASSEGLQGIGSGANVLTF
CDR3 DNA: TGCGCCAGCAGCGAAGGTTTACAGGGGATTGGCTCTGGGGCCAACGTCCTGACTTTC

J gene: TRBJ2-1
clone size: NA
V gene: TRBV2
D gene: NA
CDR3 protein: CASSTELEKQFF
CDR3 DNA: TGTGCCAGCAGTACGGAACTAGAAAAGCAGTTCTTC